These 22 T cell receptor beta chains were sequenced from one sample in a study of cytomegalovirus exposure and HLA in healthy donors. The PCR had 60 Vbeta and 13 Jbeta primers. The method was immunoSEQ multiplex PCR; TCRdb's version includes in-frame clones alone and lacks a portion of them. The repertoire has about 190,000 clones, 79% of them found once; the top ten carry approximately 1.5%. Material for sequencing was PBMCs. These receptors were taken from a woman under 30 in good health and CMV-seronegative.

The chain carries TRBV5-1 and TRBJ2-3; TRBD1 matches 7 bases. The V and J ends lost 4 bases and 4 bases, in that order; junction bases with no gene match: 9. This CDR3 has 15 residues. CDR1 is SGHRS and CDR2 is YFSETQ in the germline V gene. As DNA, the CDR3 is TGCGCCAGCAGCCAACAGGGGTCTGTTCCAGATACGCAGTATTTT. This gives the protein CASSQQGSVPDTQYF.

The chain recombines TRBV25-1 with TRBJ1-1; D is possibly TRBD1 (6 bases). The CDR3 consists of 17 residues. The V and J ends lost 0 bases and 10 bases respectively, with 24 bases between them. Germline loops: CDR1 MGHDK, CDR2 SYGVNS. Here the CDR3 DNA reads TGTGCCAGCAGTGAATATTTTACCGGGACACCCGGTCGGGGAGCTTTCTTT. Protein sequence: CASSEYFTGTPGRGAFF.

The chain combines TRBV28 with TRBJ1-5, with D uncertain. V was shortened by 6 bases and J by 0 bases, with 12 bases between the two germline ends. In germline, CDR1 is MDHEN, CDR2 SYDVKM. The CDR3 runs to 15 residues. The CDR3, as DNA: TGTGCCAGCAGCCGACCGCGGGGTAGCAATCAGCCCCAGCATTTT. It is translated as CASSRPRGSNQPQHF.

This clone showed up just a few times. V gene TRBV28 combines with J gene TRBJ1-2, with 8 positions matching TRBD1. The CDR3 extends over 14 amino acids. The V segment lost 5 bases and the J segment 7 bases; nucleotides outside the gene matches: 9. The germline CDR1 and CDR2 sequences are MDHEN and SYDVKM. In nucleotides, the CDR3 is TGTGCCAGCAGTACTGGACAGGGCTTTGGTGGCTACACCTTC. Amino acid sequence: CASSTGQGFGGYTF.

The CDR3 nucleotides are TGTGCCAGTAGGATTACTAGCGGGGGTACCTACGAGCAGTACTTC. Amino acids: CASRITSGGTYEQYF. The chain combines TRBV19 with TRBJ2-7, with 11 bases aligning to TRBD2. The germline V gene encodes CDR1 LNHDA and CDR2 SQIVND (reference sequence). The CDR3 totals 15 residues. The ends lost 6 bases at V and 2 bases at J; junction bases unmatched: 6.

J is TRBJ2-7 and V is TRBV28, with 12 nucleotides matching TRBD2. The ends lost 6 bases at V and 2 bases at J; junction bases unmatched: 8. There are 16 residues in the CDR3. Germline V gene data show CDR1 as MDHEN and CDR2 as SYDVKM. DNA of the CDR3: TGTGCCAGCAGCTCACTAGCGGGGGGCCGTCCCTACGAGCAGTACTTC. It translates to CASSSLAGGRPYEQYF.

The rearrangement uses TRBV2 and TRBJ1-1, with 9 positions matching TRBD1. Trimming removed 7 bases from V and 2 bases from J; junction bases left unmatched: 8. Germline V gene data show CDR1 as SNHLY and CDR2 as FYNNEI. The CDR3 has 15 amino acids. The CDR3 loop reads CASNFRTGDNTEAFF. In DNA form, the CDR3 reads TGTGCCAGCAACTTTCGGACAGGGGACAACACTGAAGCTTTCTTT.

The V and J genes are TRBV29-1 and TRBJ2-3, with 7 bases aligning to TRBD2. CDR3 length: 14 amino acids. CDR1 and CDR2 (germline): SQVTM, ANQGSEA. Trimming cost V 5 bases and J 6 bases; bases outside gene matches: 11. The CDR3 protein is CSVFLQRGKDTQYF. The CDR3 coding sequence is TGCAGCGTTTTTCTACAGCGGGGCAAGGATACGCAGTATTTT.

This chain uses TRBV28 with TRBJ1-5; TRBD1 might be the D (6 bases). The CDR3 contains 12 residues. Germline V gene lookup returns CDR1 MDHEN and CDR2 SYDVKM. Trimming removed 5 bases at V and 5 bases at J, with 7 bases between. In DNA form, the CDR3 reads TGTGCCAGCAGTCAGGGGTATCAGCCCCAGCATTTT. This gives the protein CASSQGYQPQHF. The full variable domain, rest sourced from reference TRBV28 and TRBJ1-5, is DVKVTQSSRYLVKRTGEKVFLECVQDMDHENMFWYRQDPGLGLRLIYFSYDVKMKEKGDIPEGYSVSREKKERFSLILESASTNQTSMYLCASSQGYQPQHFGDGTRLSIL.

Here the CDR3 reads CASSEGGAVGDTQYF. The CDR3 bases are TGCGCCAGCAGTGAGGGGGGGGCGGTTGGAGATACGCAGTATTTT. The chain couples TRBV10-1 to TRBJ2-3; D is perhaps TRBD2 (7 bases). The germline V gene has CDR1 WNHNN and CDR2 SYGVQD (reference sequence). The CDR3 is made up of 15 amino acids. The V end lost 2 bases, the J end lost 5 bases, and 14 bases lay between the germline ends.

The rearrangement joins TRBV5-4 to TRBJ2-7, with a tentative D call TRBD1 (5 bases). Trimming took off 2 bases at V and 7 bases at J, with 13 bases between the two ends. The CDR3 spans 13 residues. Germline CDR1 is SGHNT and CDR2 is YYREEE (reference sequence). CDR3 residues: CASSFHGAKEQYF. The CDR3 region has the DNA TGTGCCAGCAGCTTTCATGGGGCTAAAGAGCAGTACTTC.

V gene TRBV13 combines with J gene TRBJ2-1, with D unclear. CDR1 PRHDT and CDR2 FYEKMQ come from the germline V gene (reference sequence). Trimming removed 6 bases at V and 0 bases at J, with 24 bases between. The CDR3 sequence is 19 residues long. The CDR3 coding sequence is TGTGCCAGCAGTCAGCTAGGCGCAAACCCTGAGGACTCCTACAATGAGCAGTTCTTC. This translates into CASSQLGANPEDSYNEQFF. The full variable domain, with the rest looked up from reference TRBV13 and TRBJ2-1, is AAGVIQSPRHLIKEKRETATLKCYPIPRHDTVYWYQQGPGQDPQFLISFYEKMQSDKGSIPDRFSAQQFSDYHSELNMSSLELGDSALYFCASSQLGANPEDSYNEQFFGPGTRLTVL.

The V call is TRBV4-3, the J call TRBJ2-2, with 8 bases matching TRBD1. CDR1 LGHNA and CDR2 YSLEER come from the germline V gene. The V and J ends lost 8 bases and 1 base, in that order; junction bases with no gene match: 3. The CDR3 loop spans 14 amino acids. The CDR3 spells CASGGTGNTGELFF. The CDR3 region has the DNA TGCGCCAGCGGGGGGACAGGGAACACCGGGGAGCTGTTTTTT.

This clone was found once. The chain uses TRBV5-6 and TRBJ2-3; 12 bases match TRBD2. Germline loops: CDR1 SGHDT, CDR2 YYEEEE. The CDR3 loop spans 17 amino acids. J gave up 4 bases and V 0 bases, and 6 bases lay outside the gene matches. The CDR3, as DNA: TGTGCCAGCAGCTTGGGGCCTAGCGGGGGGGGGTCAGATACGCAGTATTTT. Protein product: CASSLGPSGGGSDTQYF.

The chain recombines TRBV9 with TRBJ2-7; D possibly corresponds to TRBD2 (6 bases). Germline values: CDR1 SGDLS, CDR2 YYNGEE. This CDR3 is 14 amino acids long. The V end was cut by 4 bases, the J end by 0 bases, with 11 bases between. CDR3 amino acids: CASSPGLPSYEQYF. The CDR3 coding sequence is TGTGCCAGCAGCCCGGGACTTCCCTCCTACGAGCAGTACTTC. Full variable domain (outside the CDR3, taken from reference TRBV9 and TRBJ2-7): DSGVTQTPKHLITATGQRVTLRCSPRSGDLSVYWYQQSLDQGLQFLIQYYNGEERAKGNILERFSAQQFPDLHSELNLSSLELGDSALYFCASSPGLPSYEQYFGPGTRLTVT.

This chain connects TRBV5-4 to TRBJ1-4, with TRBD1 identical over 7 bases. V shed 1 base, J shed 3 bases, and the junction held 3 bases outside the gene matches. The CDR3 is made up of 15 amino acids. The germline gives CDR1 SGHNT, CDR2 YYREEE (reference sequence). The CDR3 loop reads CASSLSGQSNEKLFF. The CDR3 DNA reads TGTGCCAGCAGCTTGTCGGGACAGTCTAATGAAAAACTGTTTTTT.

The gene calls are TRBV7-9 and TRBJ2-5, with D possibly matching TRBD2 (5 bases). Per the germline V gene, CDR1 is SEHNR and CDR2 is FQNEAQ (reference sequence). Between the trimmed V and J ends, which lost 5 bases and 3 bases, there was a span of 10 bases. The CDR3 is 13 amino acids. In nucleotides, the CDR3 is TGTGCCAGCAGCCGCATGAGGGAAGAGACCCAGTACTTC. Its translation is CASSRMREETQYF.

The chain uses TRBV27 and TRBJ1-1; D perhaps matches TRBD1 (5 bases). In germline, CDR1 is MNHEY, CDR2 SMNVEV (reference sequence). V was clipped by 1 base and J by 1 base, with 10 bases between them. CDR3 length: 15 amino acids. This CDR3 is CASSLFGGQNTEAFF. CDR3 bases: TGTGCCAGCAGTTTATTCGGCGGACAGAACACTGAAGCTTTCTTT.

The genes are TRBV2 and TRBJ1-3; D is ambiguous. The length of the CDR3 is 14 residues. The germline gives CDR1 SNHLY, CDR2 FYNNEI. Trimming cost V 9 bases and J 2 bases, with 14 bases left between them. The CDR3 DNA reads as TGTGCCAGTTATGGGCAGGAGGCTGGAAACACCATATATTTT. Its translation is CASYGQEAGNTIYF.

The chain is built from TRBV5-6 and TRBJ1-2, with TRBD1 matching over 10 bases. In germline, CDR1 is SGHDT, CDR2 YYEEEE. J lost 2 bases, V lost 4 bases, and 5 bases had no gene match. The CDR3 loop spans 15 amino acids. CDR3 sequence (DNA): TGTGCCAGCAGCGGGACAGGGGTCTTAAACTATGGCTACACCTTC. Protein: CASSGTGVLNYGYTF. The full variable domain, in which reference TRBV5-6 and TRBJ1-2 provide the parts outside the CDR3, is DAGVTQSPTHLIKTRGQQVTLRCSPKSGHDTVSWYQQALGQGPQFIFQYYEEEERQRGNFPDRFSGHQFPNYSSELNVNALLLGDSALYLCASSGTGVLNYGYTFGSGTRLTVV.

CDR3 sequence reads: CASSQDVRDQPQHF. CDR3 DNA sequence: TGTGCCAGCAGCCAAGATGTCCGGGATCAGCCCCAGCATTTT. This sequence joins TRBV4-2 and TRBJ1-5, with unresolved D. Germline lookup yields CDR1 LGHNA and CDR2 YNFKEQ. There are 14 residues in the CDR3. V dropped 0 bases and J dropped 5 bases, with 8 bases sitting between them.

The rearrangement joins TRBV4-2 to TRBJ2-5; 9 nucleotides agree with TRBD1. Germline-derived CDR1 and CDR2 are LGHNA and YNFKEQ. After removal of 2 bases from V and 5 bases from J, the junction contained 3 bases not matched to a gene. The CDR3 extends over 14 amino acids. CDR3 nucleotides: TGTGCCAGCAGCCAATCCGGGACAGGGGAGACCCAGTACTTC. The encoded protein is CASSQSGTGETQYF.